Below, one T cell receptor beta chain is given with its context. Its antigen remains unknown. Profiled with immunoSEQ multiplex PCR; TCRdb holds only in-frame clones, not every one. The sample yields about 140,000 clones, roughly 89% seen once. Trimming took 3 bases from V and 2 from J, leaving 10 bases between them. The CDR3 is 14 residues long. Germline assignment: CDR1 SGHRS and CDR2 YFSETQ. This specimen belongs to a study of T cell responses to AZD1222 COVID-19 vaccine. Study results and limitations: Spike as a whole was targeted by vaccine-associated CD4 TCRs, dominant at 160-218 and 743-854.

The sequencing here drew on peripheral blood, taken 28 days after the second dose of the MenACWY control vaccine. This receptor was obtained from an adult who received the MenACWY meningococcal vaccine as a control. The chain combines TRBV5-1 with TRBJ2-3; no clear D gene. The CDR3 region is CASSSGYSTDTQYF. The CDR3 DNA reads TGCGCCAGCAGCTCCGGATATTCCACAGATACGCAGTATTTT.